Sequencing of this TCR beta chain was carried out in a study of immune evolution from preneoplasia to lung adenocarcinoma. Profiling relied on immunoSEQ multiplex PCR, and the TCRdb table lists in-frame clones only, not all of them. The sample has around 5,000 clones; roughly 86% are singletons. The material sequenced was FFPE lung adenocarcinoma in situ tissue. The sequence was obtained from a person in their 70s with lung adenocarcinoma.

CDR3 nucleotide sequence: TGCGCCAGCAGTCAATCGGCGACAGGGGGGCCCACTGAAGCTTTCTTT. Protein product: CASSQSATGGPTEAFF. The genes are TRBV23-1 and TRBJ1-1, with 9 bases lining up with TRBD1. TRBV23-1 is an ORF for which the function is uncertain. The CDR3 runs to 16 residues. Trimming removed 0 bases from V and 4 bases from J; junction bases left unmatched: 6.